Described below is a single T cell receptor beta chain sequence and its context. At one end, the junction sequence differs from germline, possibly due to a read error. This record belongs to a study of blood T cell repertoires in COVID-19. For the study at large: The origin of the acute and convalescent COVID-19 samples was the United States, Italy and Spain. The analysed material was cDNA or gDNA that came from T cells, B-cell-depleted T cells, or PBMCs.

Original data processing: Nucleated cell counts were estimated from reference gene primer amplification. The repertoire was sequenced with immunoSEQ multiplex PCR; TCRdb's copy has only in-frame clones and lacks some. V and J calls and clone size are as listed in that table; D and trimming were resolved from the DNA. The table lists about 93,000 clones, roughly 90% of them singletons. In germline, CDR1 is SGHDT, CDR2 YYEEEE. CDR3 size: 15 residues. The rearrangement joins TRBV5-6 to TRBJ1-3; 10 bases map to TRBD1. The sequencing sample was made of peripheral blood. This receptor was taken from a human donor with active COVID-19. The donor label of this sample is uncertain. CDR3 loop: CASRLGQGIGNTIYF. The DNA of the CDR3 is TGTGCCAGCAGGTTGGGACAGGGGATCGGAAACACCATATATTTT.